This T cell receptor (beta chain) derives from a study of human T cells and chemical hapten exposure. In regard to this clonotype: The antigen is undetermined.

The study's findings and limits: DPC sensitization left the count of TCRs above 1 in 1000 unchanged.

TCRdb reprocessed the RACE reads via MiXCR and lists one record per CDR3 protein. This sample has 100,000 or so distinct CDR3 sequences; approximately 10% occur once, and the top ten carry 2.2%. Time point here: patch test 2, 6 weeks after DPC sensitization. Treatment noted: therapeutic diphenylcyclopropenone sensitization with weekly scalp DPC. Unfractionated whole blood yielded total RNA. J lost 4 bases, V lost 0 bases, and 2 bases had no gene match. There are 15 residues in the CDR3. Germline assignment: CDR1 SGHNT and CDR2 YYREEE (reference sequence). This chain joins TRBV5-4 and TRBJ1-2; 11 positions agree with TRBD1. Sequenced here: whole blood, sampled in connection with sensitization to the hapten diphenylcyclopropenone (DPC). This TCR came from a man between 40 and 49 years old with alopecia areata. Some clones in this sample may be carry-over from other donors' samples. This CDR3 reads CASSLEGTGGYGYTF. CDR3 in DNA: TGTGCCAGCAGCTTGGAAGGGACAGGGGGCTATGGCTACACCTTC.